The rows below give T cell receptor beta chains drawn from one sample of a study of naive and memory T cell subsets. TCRdb re-derived calls from the UMI-ligation and nested PCR reads in MiXCR, one entry per CDR3 protein. The sample yields about 99,000 distinct CDR3 sequences, 13% to 15% seen once. Material for sequencing was naive CD8+ T cells from blood. The origin of the receptors is a human donor in good health. Both conserved end residues are part of each CDR3. A D gene is named only where the DNA matches it firmly. The listing skips clone size in some rows; elsewhere it reads once, few, many or a size class.

TRBD2,.,16,TRBV4-3,TRBJ2-5,CASSQVEGGRRETQYF,TGCGCCAGCAGCCAAGTCGAGGGAGGGCGCCGGGAGACCCAGTACTTC
TRBD2,.,17,TRBV4-2,TRBJ2-5,CASSQLSGAGDLETQYF,TGTGCCAGCAGCCAACTGTCCGGAGCGGGGGACCTAGAGACCCAGTACTTC
.,few,17,TRBV7-8,TRBJ2-5,CASSLGPPEDGGETQYF,TGTGCCAGCAGCTTAGGTCCCCCAGAAGATGGAGGGGAGACCCAGTACTTC
.,many,13,TRBV28,TRBJ2-3,CASRPPSTDTQYF,TGTGCCAGCAGACCTCCGAGCACAGATACGCAGTATTTT
TRBD1,.,16,TRBV28,TRBJ1-4,CASSSPRTGSNEKLFF,TGTGCCAGCAGTTCTCCCCGGACAGGCTCCAATGAAAAACTGTTTTTT
TRBD2,many,14,TRBV20-1,TRBJ2-1,CSARRTSILHEQFF,TGCAGTGCTAGAAGGACTAGCATTTTGCATGAGCAGTTCTTC
.,.,13,TRBV29-1,TRBJ2-7,CSVGPGDSYEQYF,TGCAGCGTGGGCCCAGGGGATTCCTACGAGCAGTACTTC
TRBD1,.,15,TRBV25-1,TRBJ2-7,CASSGYRGISYEQYF,TGTGCCAGCAGTGGATACAGGGGAATCTCCTACGAGCAGTACTTC
TRBD2,.,18,TRBV4-2,TRBJ2-3,CASSQEGSGGALADTQYF,TGTGCCAGCAGCCAAGAGGGCTCGGGGGGGGCCTTGGCAGATACGCAGTATTTT
.,.,15,TRBV7-9,TRBJ2-2,CASSLVTTNTGELFF,TGTGCCAGCAGCTTGGTGACCACGAACACCGGGGAGCTGTTTTTT
TRBD2,many,15,TRBV5-6,TRBJ2-1,CASSGALAGVDEQFF,TGTGCCAGCAGCGGGGCTTTGGCGGGAGTTGATGAGCAGTTCTTC
.,few,15,TRBV4-1,TRBJ2-1,CASSPGAAEDNEQFF,TGCGCCAGCAGCCCAGGGGCAGCGGAAGACAATGAGCAGTTCTTC
TRBD1,few,18,TRBV20-1,TRBJ1-3,CSARDPNRQGAYGNTIYF,TGCAGTGCTAGAGACCCGAACCGACAGGGGGCGTATGGAAACACCATATATTTT
.,once,12,TRBV4-2,TRBJ2-1,CASSQEYNEQFF,TGTGCCAGCAGCCAGGAGTACAATGAGCAGTTCTTC
TRBD1,.,16,TRBV29-1,TRBJ1-2,CSVEDGTGALNYGYTF,TGCAGCGTTGAAGATGGGACAGGGGCTCTTAACTATGGCTACACCTTC
TRBD2,few,19,TRBV15,TRBJ2-1,CATRRGGLAGVISYNEQFF,TGTGCCACCAGGCGGGGGGGGCTAGCGGGGGTTATCTCCTACAATGAGCAGTTCTTC
TRBD1,many,13,TRBV7-9,TRBJ1-1,CASSGTGYTEAFF,TGTGCCAGCAGCGGGACAGGTTACACTGAAGCTTTCTTT
.,few,13,TRBV7-8,TRBJ1-4,CASSRDRGEKLFF,TGTGCCAGCAGTAGAGATCGGGGGGAAAAACTGTTTTTT
TRBD2,many,17,TRBV15,TRBJ2-1,CATSRSGLAGPNNEQFF,TGTGCCACCAGCAGATCAGGACTAGCGGGACCGAACAATGAGCAGTTCTTC
TRBD2,.,16,TRBV5-5,TRBJ2-1,CASSFRGGSSYNEQFF,TGTGCCAGCAGCTTTCGGGGAGGGAGCTCCTACAATGAGCAGTTCTTC
.,.,14,TRBV3-1,TRBJ2-3,CASSPQSTGDTQYF,TGTGCCAGCAGCCCCCAATCAACTGGGGATACGCAGTATTTT
TRBD1,.,15,TRBV19,TRBJ2-2,CASSGRTGSAGELFF,TGTGCCAGTAGTGGCCGGACAGGGTCGGCCGGGGAGCTGTTTTTT
.,.,13,TRBV15,TRBJ1-1,CATSLGKNTEAFF,TGTGCCACCAGCCTGGGGAAAAACACTGAAGCTTTCTTT
.,.,9,TRBV29-1,TRBJ1-1,CSVEGATFF,TGCAGCGTTGAAGGTGCAACTTTCTTT
.,.,15,TRBV27,TRBJ2-7,CASSPLPPSRHEQYF,TGTGCCAGCAGTCCGCTCCCCCCCAGTAGGCACGAGCAGTACTTC
.,few,17,TRBV7-7,TRBJ2-3,CASSFSPGPSSTDTQYF,TGTGCTAGCAGCTTTTCTCCGGGCCCCTCGAGCACAGATACGCAGTATTTT
.,many,15,TRBV10-3,TRBJ1-1,CAISVGDKLSTEAFF,TGTGCCATCAGTGTTGGGGACAAGCTTAGCACTGAAGCTTTCTTT
TRBD2,few,15,TRBV4-3,TRBJ2-1,CASSKGHGGAWEQFF,TGCGCCAGCAGCAAAGGCCACGGGGGGGCTTGGGAGCAGTTCTTC
.,few,15,TRBV9,TRBJ2-1,CASSVYGGTNNEQFF,TGTGCCAGCAGCGTATACGGGGGGACAAACAATGAGCAGTTCTTC
.,.,14,TRBV19,TRBJ2-3,CATSAPDRTDTQYF,TGTGCCACTAGTGCCCCGGACCGCACAGATACGCAGTATTTT
.,.,14,TRBV24-1,TRBJ2-2,CATSVSVNTGELFF,TGTGCCACCAGTGTGAGCGTGAACACCGGGGAGCTGTTTTTT